This T cell receptor (beta chain) emerged from a study of beta chain features in type 1 diabetes. Overall study context: The study examined about 110,000,000 sorted cells across all samples. Whole-study results and caveats: For patients, the naive, central memory and Treg TCRB repertoires appeared more alike than for healthy donors.

CDR3 size: 12 residues. The germline CDR1 and CDR2 sequences are SGHTA and FQGNSA. Trimming cost V 3 bases and J 4 bases, with 6 bases left between them. Concerning this clone: Its cognate antigen is unknown.

The investigators reverse transcribed all of the isolated RNA, so they sequenced expressed TCRB transcripts. The table came from immunoSEQ multiplex PCR; TCRdb's copy has only in-frame clones and leaves some out. The sample comprises under 950,000 clones, roughly 17% of which are singletons, and 0.023% rests with the top ten. Sorting with CD45RO/CCR7/CD25/CD127/CD95/CD27 yielded naive, central memory, regulatory and stem-like memory CD4+ cells. Source material: naive CD4+ T cells from blood. This rearrangement joins TRBV7-2 to TRBJ1-1; D not resolved. This clonotype was obtained from a woman between 18 and 30 years old in good health. The CDR3 sequence is CASSFRSTEAFF. DNA of the CDR3: TGTGCCAGCAGCTTCAGGTCCACTGAAGCTTTCTTT.